The 3 T cell receptor beta chains below all came from one sample that was sequenced in a study of vaccination and CD4 T cells after COVID-19. Researchers used the Oncomine TCR Beta short-read assay to sequence DNA from cultured CD4+ T cells. TCRdb called the PCR reads again in MiXCR, with one record for every CDR3 protein. This repertoire shows roughly 5,200 distinct CDR3 sequences, about 32% found once; its top ten account for about 21%. Antigens of these TCRs are unknown. Treatment defined: approximately 9-day PBMC culture with coronavirus spike peptide pools or control peptides (ViraFEST assay). The specimen was CD4+ T cells from blood, cultured in vitro, collected after SARS-CoV-2 vaccination. These receptors all stem from a human donor who had recovered from COVID-19.

J is TRBJ1-3 and V is TRBV20-1; D remains unclear. Germline V gives CDR1 DFQATT, CDR2 SNEGSKA (reference sequence). V gave up 0 bases and J gave up 4 bases, with 7 bases separating them. The CDR3 length is 13 residues. DNA of the CDR3: TGCAGTGCTAGAGATCAACGGGGAAACACCATATATTTT. Amino acids: CSARDQRGNTIYF.

This clonotype was detected a few times. The gene calls are TRBV10-1 and TRBJ1-1; unclear D gene. The CDR3 is made up of 14 amino acids. Germline CDR1 and CDR2: WNHNN and SYGVQD (reference sequence). V was trimmed by 4 bases and J by 4 bases, leaving 13 bases between them. The DNA for the CDR3 is TGCGCCAGCAGTGTCGACCCCTTGGGCACTGAAGCTTTCTTT. This gives the protein CASSVDPLGTEAFF.

The J gene is TRBJ2-2, the V gene TRBV7-2; the D gene is possibly TRBD2 (6 bases). V was trimmed by 5 bases and J by 1 base, leaving 14 bases between them. The V gene's germline CDR1 is SGHTA and CDR2 FQGNSA. This CDR3 contains 16 residues. This CDR3 reads CASSPGGRENTGELFF. In nucleotides, the CDR3 is TGTGCCAGCAGCCCCGGTGGGCGGGAGAACACCGGGGAGCTGTTTTTT.